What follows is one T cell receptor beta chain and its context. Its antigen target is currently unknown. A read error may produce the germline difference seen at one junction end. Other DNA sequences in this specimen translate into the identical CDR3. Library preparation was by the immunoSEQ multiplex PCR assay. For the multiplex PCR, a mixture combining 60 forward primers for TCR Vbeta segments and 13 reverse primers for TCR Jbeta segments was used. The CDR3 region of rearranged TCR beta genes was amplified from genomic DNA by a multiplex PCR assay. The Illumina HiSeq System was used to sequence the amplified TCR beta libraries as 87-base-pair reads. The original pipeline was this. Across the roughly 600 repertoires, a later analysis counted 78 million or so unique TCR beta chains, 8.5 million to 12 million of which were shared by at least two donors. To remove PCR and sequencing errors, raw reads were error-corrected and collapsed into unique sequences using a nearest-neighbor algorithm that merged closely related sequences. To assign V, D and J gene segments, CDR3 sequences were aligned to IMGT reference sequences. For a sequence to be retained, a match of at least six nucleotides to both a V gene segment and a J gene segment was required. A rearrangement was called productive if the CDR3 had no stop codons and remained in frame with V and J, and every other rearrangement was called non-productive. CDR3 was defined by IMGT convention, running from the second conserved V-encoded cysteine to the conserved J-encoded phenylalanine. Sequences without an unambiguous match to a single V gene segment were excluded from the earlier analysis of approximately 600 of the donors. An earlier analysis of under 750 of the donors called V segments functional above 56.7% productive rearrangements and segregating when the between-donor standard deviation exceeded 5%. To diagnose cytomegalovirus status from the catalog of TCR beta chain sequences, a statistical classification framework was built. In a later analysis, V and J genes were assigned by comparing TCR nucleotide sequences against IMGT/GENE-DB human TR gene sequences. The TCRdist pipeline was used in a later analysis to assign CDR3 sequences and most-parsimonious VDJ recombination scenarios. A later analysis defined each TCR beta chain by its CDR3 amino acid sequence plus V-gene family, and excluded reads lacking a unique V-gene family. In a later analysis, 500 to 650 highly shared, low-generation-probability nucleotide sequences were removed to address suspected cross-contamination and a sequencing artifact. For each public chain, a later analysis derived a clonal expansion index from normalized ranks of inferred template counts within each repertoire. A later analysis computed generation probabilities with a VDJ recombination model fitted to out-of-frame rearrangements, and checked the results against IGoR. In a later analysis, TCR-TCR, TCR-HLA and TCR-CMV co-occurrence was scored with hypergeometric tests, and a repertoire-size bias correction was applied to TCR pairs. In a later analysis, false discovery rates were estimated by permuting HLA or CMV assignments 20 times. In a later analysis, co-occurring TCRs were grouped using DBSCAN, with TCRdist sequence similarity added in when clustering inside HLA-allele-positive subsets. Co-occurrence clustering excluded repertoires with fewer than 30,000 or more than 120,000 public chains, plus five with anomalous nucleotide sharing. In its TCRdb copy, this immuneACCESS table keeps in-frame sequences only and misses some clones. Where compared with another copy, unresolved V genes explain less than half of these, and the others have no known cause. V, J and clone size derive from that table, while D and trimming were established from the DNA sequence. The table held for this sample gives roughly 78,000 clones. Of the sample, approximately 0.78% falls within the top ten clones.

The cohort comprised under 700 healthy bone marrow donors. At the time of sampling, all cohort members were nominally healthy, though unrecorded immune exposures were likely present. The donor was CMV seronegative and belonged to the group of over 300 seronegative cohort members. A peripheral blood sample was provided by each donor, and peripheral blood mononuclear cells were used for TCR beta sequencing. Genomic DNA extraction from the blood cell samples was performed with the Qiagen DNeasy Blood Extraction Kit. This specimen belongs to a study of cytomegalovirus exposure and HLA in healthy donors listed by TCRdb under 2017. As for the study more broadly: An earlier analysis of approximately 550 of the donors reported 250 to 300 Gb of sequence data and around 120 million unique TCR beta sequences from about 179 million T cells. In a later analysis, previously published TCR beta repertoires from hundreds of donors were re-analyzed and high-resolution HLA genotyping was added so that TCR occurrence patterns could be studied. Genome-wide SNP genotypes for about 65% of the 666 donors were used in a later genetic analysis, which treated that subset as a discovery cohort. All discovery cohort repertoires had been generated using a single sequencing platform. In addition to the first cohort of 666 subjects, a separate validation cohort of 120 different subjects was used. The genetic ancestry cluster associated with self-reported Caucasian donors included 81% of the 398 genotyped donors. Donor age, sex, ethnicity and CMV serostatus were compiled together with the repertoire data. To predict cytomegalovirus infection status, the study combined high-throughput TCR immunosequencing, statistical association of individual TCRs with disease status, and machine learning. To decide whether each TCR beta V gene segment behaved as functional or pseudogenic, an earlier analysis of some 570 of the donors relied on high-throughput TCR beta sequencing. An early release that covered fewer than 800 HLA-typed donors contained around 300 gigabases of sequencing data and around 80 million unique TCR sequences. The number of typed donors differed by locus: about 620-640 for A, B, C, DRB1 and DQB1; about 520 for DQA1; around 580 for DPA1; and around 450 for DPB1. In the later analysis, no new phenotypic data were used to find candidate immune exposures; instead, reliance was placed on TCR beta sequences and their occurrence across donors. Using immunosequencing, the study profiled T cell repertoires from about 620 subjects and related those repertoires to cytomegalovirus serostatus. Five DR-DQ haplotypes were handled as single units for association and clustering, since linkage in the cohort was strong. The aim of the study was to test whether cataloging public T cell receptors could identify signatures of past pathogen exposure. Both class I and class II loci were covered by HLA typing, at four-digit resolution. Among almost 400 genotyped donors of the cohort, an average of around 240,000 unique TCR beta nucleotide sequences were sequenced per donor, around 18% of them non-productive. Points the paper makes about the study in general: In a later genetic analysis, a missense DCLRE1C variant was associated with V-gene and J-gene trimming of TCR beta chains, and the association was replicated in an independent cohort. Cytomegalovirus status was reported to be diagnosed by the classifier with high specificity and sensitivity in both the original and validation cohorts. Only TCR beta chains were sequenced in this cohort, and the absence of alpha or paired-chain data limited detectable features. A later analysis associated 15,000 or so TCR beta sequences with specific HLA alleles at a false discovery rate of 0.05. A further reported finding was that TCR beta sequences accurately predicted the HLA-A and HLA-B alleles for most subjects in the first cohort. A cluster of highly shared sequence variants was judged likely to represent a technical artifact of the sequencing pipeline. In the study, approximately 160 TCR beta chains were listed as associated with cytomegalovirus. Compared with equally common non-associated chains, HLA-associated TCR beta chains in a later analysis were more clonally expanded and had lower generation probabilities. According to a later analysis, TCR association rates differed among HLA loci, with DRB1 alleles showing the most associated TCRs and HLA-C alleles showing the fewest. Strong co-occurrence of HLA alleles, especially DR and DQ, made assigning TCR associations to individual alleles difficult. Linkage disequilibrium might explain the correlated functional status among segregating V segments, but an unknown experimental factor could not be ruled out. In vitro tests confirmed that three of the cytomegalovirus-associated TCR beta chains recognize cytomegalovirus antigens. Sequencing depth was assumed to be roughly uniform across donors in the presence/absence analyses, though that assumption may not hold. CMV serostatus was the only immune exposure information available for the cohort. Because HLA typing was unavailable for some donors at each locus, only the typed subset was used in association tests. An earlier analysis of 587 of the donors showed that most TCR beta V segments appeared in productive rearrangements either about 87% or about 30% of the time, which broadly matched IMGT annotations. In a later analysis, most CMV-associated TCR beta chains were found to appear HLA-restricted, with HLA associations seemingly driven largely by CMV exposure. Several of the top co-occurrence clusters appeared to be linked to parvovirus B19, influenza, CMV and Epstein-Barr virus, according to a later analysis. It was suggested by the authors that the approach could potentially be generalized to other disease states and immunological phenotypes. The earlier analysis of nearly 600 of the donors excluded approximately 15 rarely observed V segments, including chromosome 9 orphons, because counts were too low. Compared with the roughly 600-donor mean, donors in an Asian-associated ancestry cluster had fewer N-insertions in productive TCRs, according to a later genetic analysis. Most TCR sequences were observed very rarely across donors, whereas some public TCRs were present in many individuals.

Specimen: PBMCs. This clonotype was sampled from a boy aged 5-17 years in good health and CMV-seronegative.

The bases are TGCGCCAGCAGCCGAGACGACAGGGGTGGCATACGGTCACCCCTACACTTT. Translated, it reads CASSRDDRGGIRSPLHF. This chain is built from TRBV4-1 and TRBJ1-6; the junction holds 8 bases that match TRBD1. Taken from cysteine to phenylalanine, the CDR3 has 17 residues. Only the CDR3 DNA stays, 51 bases, in frame from base 1. As encoded in the germline V gene, CDR1 is MGHRA while CDR2 is YSYEKL.